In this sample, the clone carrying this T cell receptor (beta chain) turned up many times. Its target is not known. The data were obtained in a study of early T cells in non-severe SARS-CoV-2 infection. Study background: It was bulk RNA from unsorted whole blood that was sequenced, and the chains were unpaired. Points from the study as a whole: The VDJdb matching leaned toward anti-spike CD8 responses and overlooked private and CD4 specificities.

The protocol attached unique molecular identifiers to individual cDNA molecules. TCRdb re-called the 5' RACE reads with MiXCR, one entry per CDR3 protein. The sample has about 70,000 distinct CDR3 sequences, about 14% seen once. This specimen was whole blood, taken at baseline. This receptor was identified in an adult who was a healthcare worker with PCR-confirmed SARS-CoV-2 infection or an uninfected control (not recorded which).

CDR3 sequence: CASSLLAGADTQYF. CDR3 bases: TGTGCCAGCAGCTTACTAGCGGGAGCTGATACGCAGTATTTT. The chain has TRBV7-9 and TRBJ2-3; TRBD2 matches 10 bases. CDR1 and CDR2 from the germline V gene are SEHNR and FQNEAQ (reference sequence). The CDR3 consists of 14 residues. The junction had 2 bases not matched to a gene; V was cut back by 2 bases and J by 6 bases.